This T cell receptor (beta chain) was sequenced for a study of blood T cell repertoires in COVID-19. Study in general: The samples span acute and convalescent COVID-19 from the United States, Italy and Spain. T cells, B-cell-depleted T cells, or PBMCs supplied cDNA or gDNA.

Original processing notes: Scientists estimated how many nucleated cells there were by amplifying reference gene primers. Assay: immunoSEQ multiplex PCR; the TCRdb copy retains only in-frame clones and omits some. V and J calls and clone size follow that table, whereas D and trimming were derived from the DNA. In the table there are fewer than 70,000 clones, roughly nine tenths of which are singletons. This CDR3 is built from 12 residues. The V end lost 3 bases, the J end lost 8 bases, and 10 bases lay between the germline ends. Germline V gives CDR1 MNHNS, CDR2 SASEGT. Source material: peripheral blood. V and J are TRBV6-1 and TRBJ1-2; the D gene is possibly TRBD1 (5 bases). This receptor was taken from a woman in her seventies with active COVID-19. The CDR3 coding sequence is TGTGCCAGCAGTGACAGGGTACGAGGCTACACCTTC. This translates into CASSDRVRGYTF.